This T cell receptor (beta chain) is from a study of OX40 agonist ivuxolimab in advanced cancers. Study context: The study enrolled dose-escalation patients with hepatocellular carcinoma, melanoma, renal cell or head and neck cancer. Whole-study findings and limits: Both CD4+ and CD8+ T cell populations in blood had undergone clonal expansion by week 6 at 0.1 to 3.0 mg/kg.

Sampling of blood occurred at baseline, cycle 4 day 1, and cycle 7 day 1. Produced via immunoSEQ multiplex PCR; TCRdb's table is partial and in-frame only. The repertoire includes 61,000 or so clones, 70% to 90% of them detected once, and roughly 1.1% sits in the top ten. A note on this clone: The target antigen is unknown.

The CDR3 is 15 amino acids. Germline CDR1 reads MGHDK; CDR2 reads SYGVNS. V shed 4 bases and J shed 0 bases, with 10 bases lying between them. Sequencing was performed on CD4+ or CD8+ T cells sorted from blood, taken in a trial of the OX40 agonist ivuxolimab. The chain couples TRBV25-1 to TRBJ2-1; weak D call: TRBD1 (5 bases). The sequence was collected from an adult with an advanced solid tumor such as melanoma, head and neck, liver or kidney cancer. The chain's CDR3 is CASSARALSYNEQFF. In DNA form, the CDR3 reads TGTGCCAGCAGTGCCAGGGCCCTCTCCTACAATGAGCAGTTCTTC.